A single sample gave rise to the 12 T cell receptor beta chains below, sequenced in a study of T-cell memory formation after mild COVID-19. TCRdb recomputed calls from the 5' RACE reads with MiXCR, one row per CDR3 protein. The sample yields about 210,000 distinct CDR3 sequences, about 11% seen once. The specimen sequenced was PBMCs or a T cell subset sorted from them (not recorded which). All receptors derive from a man aged 18-30 years who had mild COVID-19 (a few samples of this study predate the infection). Cell type and time point are not known.

This clonotype has more than one count but fewer than ten. The chain employs TRBV27 and TRBJ2-5; 7 positions agree with TRBD2. Germline V gene lookup returns CDR1 MNHEY and CDR2 SMNVEV (reference sequence). The CDR3 covers 14 residues. J lost 5 bases, V lost 8 bases, and 11 bases had no gene match. DNA for the CDR3: TGTGCCAGCCATGAATACGGGGGGAGTGAGACCCAGTACTTC. This codes for CASHEYGGSETQYF.

In this sample, this clonotype turned up a few times. The genes are TRBV4-3 and TRBJ2-1; 8 bases align to TRBD2. Germline CDR1 reads LGHNA; CDR2 reads YSLEER. The CDR3 has 19 amino acids. Trimming at V came to 2 bases and at J to 5 bases, leaving 17 bases not matched to a gene. The CDR3: CASSQPRRGIAGTHNEQFF. The CDR3, as DNA: TGCGCCAGCAGCCAACCCCGCCGGGGTATAGCGGGGACCCACAATGAGCAGTTCTTC.

The chain couples TRBV7-2 to TRBJ2-3; D not resolved. The CDR3 has 13 amino acids. CDR1 is SGHTA, CDR2 FQGNSA, per germline. V gave up 7 bases and J gave up 6 bases, with 14 bases separating them. CDR3 bases: TGTGCCAGCATCGCGCCGAGTTCCGATACGCAGTATTTT. It yields the protein CASIAPSSDTQYF.

This clonotype showed up just a few times. V and J are TRBV6-5 and TRBJ1-1, with D unresolved. In germline, CDR1 is MNHEY, CDR2 SVGAGI. V shed 4 bases and J shed 3 bases, with 9 bases lying between them. This CDR3 has 13 amino acids. Here the CDR3 reads CASSSPWDTEAFF. DNA for the CDR3: TGTGCCAGCAGTTCCCCATGGGACACTGAAGCTTTCTTT.

The table lists this clonotype with a few counts. The chain employs TRBV6-2 or TRBV6-3 and TRBJ1-1, with 8 nucleotides matching TRBD1. CDR3 length equals 12 residues. Germline CDR1 is MNHEY and CDR2 is SVGEGT. V lost 6 bases to trimming and J lost 4 bases; unmatched junction nucleotides: 1. CDR3 region: CASRDRATEAFF. The DNA for the CDR3 is TGTGCCAGCAGGGACAGGGCCACTGAAGCTTTCTTT.

This clonotype was observed a handful of times. The rearrangement uses TRBV18 and TRBJ2-7; D not resolved. This CDR3 has 13 residues. Trimming took 3 bases from V and 7 from J, leaving 13 bases between them. Germline V gene data show CDR1 as KGHSH and CDR2 as LQKENI. The DNA for the CDR3 is TGTGCCAGCTCACCGCCAGGTATGGGGGAGCAGTACGTC. It encodes CASSPPGMGEQYV.

The J gene is TRBJ2-5, the V gene TRBV7-2, with 15 bases fitting TRBD2. The V segment lost 5 bases and the J segment 7 bases; nucleotides outside the gene matches: 8. CDR3 length: 16 residues. Germline-derived CDR1 and CDR2 are SGHTA and FQGNSA. Written as DNA, the CDR3 is TGTGCCAGCAGCACCGGACTAGCGGGGGGGTTAGGGACCCAGTACTTC. Amino acids: CASSTGLAGGLGTQYF.

This clonotype has more than one count but fewer than ten. The V call is TRBV4-1, the J call TRBJ2-2; the match to TRBD1 covers 9 bases. The CDR3 sequence is 16 residues long. The junction had 5 bases not matched to a gene; V was cut back by 4 bases and J by 2 bases. CDR1 and CDR2 from the germline V gene are MGHRA and YSYEKL. CDR3 sequence reads: CASSLGTGTNTGELFF. The CDR3 nucleotides read TGCGCCAGCAGCCTAGGGACAGGGACCAACACCGGGGAGCTGTTTTTT.

The rearrangement uses TRBV5-1 and TRBJ1-1; D gene uncertain. Trimming took off 4 bases at V and 3 bases at J, with 16 bases between the two ends. The CDR3 consists of 15 residues. Germline values: CDR1 SGHRS, CDR2 YFSETQ. The CDR3 DNA sequence: TGCGCCAGCAGCCCCGGTTGGCTGGAATACACTGAAGCTTTCTTT. Protein sequence: CASSPGWLEYTEAFF. The variable domain in full, completed from reference TRBV5-1 and TRBJ1-1, reads KAGVTQTPRYLIKTRGQQVTLSCSPISGHRSVSWYQQTPGQGLQFLFEYFSETQRNKGNFPGRFSGRQFSNSRSEMNVSTLELGDSALYLCASSPGWLEYTEAFFGQGTRLTVV.

This clonotype was counted ten times or more. The chain joins TRBV5-1 to TRBJ1-6; D unclear. Germline V CDR1 and CDR2: SGHRS, YFSETQ. The V and J ends lost 0 bases and 0 bases respectively, with 7 bases between them. The CDR3 has 16 residues. The CDR3 DNA sequence: TGCGCCAGCAGCTTGGGGCAGCCCTCCTATAATTCACCCCTCCACTTT. It translates to CASSLGQPSYNSPLHF.

The gene calls are TRBV11-2 and TRBJ2-7; D is unresolved. CDR3 length equals 13 residues. Trimming took off 5 bases at V and 6 bases at J, with 14 bases between the two ends. CDR1 is SGHAT and CDR2 is FQNNGV in the germline V gene. CDR3 amino acids: CASSPSLSGEQYV. The CDR3, as DNA: TGTGCCAGCAGCCCTTCTCTTTCCGGCGAGCAGTACGTC.

This clonotype was seen a few times. The V gene is TRBV11-3, the J gene TRBJ2-5; 14 positions match TRBD2. Germline V gene lookup returns CDR1 SGHNT and CDR2 YENEEA. The CDR3 extends over 15 amino acids. V gave up 6 bases and J gave up 4 bases; unmatched junction bases: 4. The CDR3 nucleotides read TGTGCCAGCAGTTGGGGACTAGCGGGGGCAGAGACCCAGTACTTC. It encodes CASSWGLAGAETQYF. Combining the CDR3 with reference TRBV11-3 and TRBJ2-5 gives the whole variable domain EAGVVQSPRYKIIEKKQPVAFWCNPISGHNTLYWYLQNLGQGPELLIRYENEEAVDDSQLPKDRFSAERLKGVDSTLKIQPAELGDSAVYLCASSWGLAGAETQYFGPGTRLLVL.